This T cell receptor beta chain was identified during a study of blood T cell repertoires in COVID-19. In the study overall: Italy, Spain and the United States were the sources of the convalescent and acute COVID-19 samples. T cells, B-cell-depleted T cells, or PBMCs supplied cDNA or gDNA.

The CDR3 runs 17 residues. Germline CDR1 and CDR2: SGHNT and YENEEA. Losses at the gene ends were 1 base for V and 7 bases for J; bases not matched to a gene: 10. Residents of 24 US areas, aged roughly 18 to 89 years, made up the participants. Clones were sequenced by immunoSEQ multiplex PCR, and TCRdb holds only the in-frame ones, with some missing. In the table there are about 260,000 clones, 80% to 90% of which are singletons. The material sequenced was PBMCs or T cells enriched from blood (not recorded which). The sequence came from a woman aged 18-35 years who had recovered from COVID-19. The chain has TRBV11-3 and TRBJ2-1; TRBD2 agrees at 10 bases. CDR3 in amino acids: CASSLGSGGAGWNEQFF. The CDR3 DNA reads TGTGCCAGCAGCTTAGGGAGCGGGGGGGCCGGGTGGAATGAGCAGTTCTTC. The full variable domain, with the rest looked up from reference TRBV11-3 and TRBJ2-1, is EAGVVQSPRYKIIEKKQPVAFWCNPISGHNTLYWYLQNLGQGPELLIRYENEEAVDDSQLPKDRFSAERLKGVDSTLKIQPAELGDSAVYLCASSLGSGGAGWNEQFFGPGTRLTVL.